This T cell receptor beta chain was identified during a study of cytomegalovirus exposure and HLA in healthy donors. The primer mix had 60 Vbeta and 13 Jbeta primers. Sequencing used immunoSEQ multiplex PCR; TCRdb keeps in-frame clones, though not all of them. The data contain more than 150,000 clones, around 77% of them singletons. The CDR3 extends over 16 amino acids. The V gene's germline CDR1 is LNHDA and CDR2 SQIVND (reference sequence). Trimming stripped 1 base from V and 5 bases from J, with 14 bases between. This sequence originates from a woman aged 30 to 39 in good health and CMV-seronegative. Sequenced: PBMCs. This chain links TRBV19 with TRBJ2-2; D gene ambiguous. CDR3: CASSIGSGAGTGELFF. The CDR3 coding sequence is TGTGCCAGTAGTATAGGTTCCGGTGCAGGAACCGGGGAGCTGTTTTTT.